The clone carrying this T cell receptor (beta chain) has just a few counts. Antigen: not known. This specimen belongs to a study of spatial heterogeneity in lung cancer. The time point here: blood at routine non-recurrence follow-up after resection. Material for sequencing was whole RNA from tumor, nontumor lung or frozen PBMC, left unsorted. TCRdb ran MiXCR on the 5' RACE reads and lists one entry per CDR3 protein. In the table there are around 29,000 distinct CDR3 sequences, more than 9% of which are singletons. After removal of 3 bases from V and 3 bases from J, the junction contained 11 bases not matched to a gene. Germline V CDR1 and CDR2: MDHEN, SYDVKM. This CDR3 has 16 residues. Study conclusions and caveats: Ubiquitous expanded tumor TCRs surfaced in blood more at resection than they did at follow-up.

This clonotype was sampled from a female donor with early-stage non-small cell lung cancer. The chain links TRBV28 to TRBJ2-7; TRBD1 agrees at 7 bases. The sequences come from PBMCs, collected at follow-up. The CDR3 coding sequence is TGTGCCAGCAGTTTCAAGACAGGGTACCTTATCTACGAGCAGTACTTC. This encodes CASSFKTGYLIYEQYF.